One sample yielded the 8 T cell receptor beta chains listed below, sequenced in a study of blood T cell repertoires in COVID-19. Libraries were prepared by immunoSEQ multiplex PCR; TCRdb keeps only in-frame clonotypes and omits some of them. The data contain 150,000 to 200,000 clones, 75% to 85% of them seen just once; the ten biggest clones take up about 6.3%. Sequences were obtained from peripheral blood. These receptors came from a man in his sixties with acute or convalescent COVID-19.

V gene TRBV3-1 (or the pseudogene TRBV3-2) combines with J gene TRBJ2-5; D uncertain. CDR3 length: 12 amino acids. The germline CDR1 and CDR2 sequences are LGHDT and YNNKEL (reference sequence). V was clipped by 4 bases and J by 5 bases, with 8 bases between them. CDR3 sequence: CASSLSRETQYF. The CDR3 DNA sequence: TGTGCCAGCAGCCTGTCTCGGGAGACCCAGTACTTC.

The rearrangement uses TRBV27 and TRBJ1-5; 7 positions agree with TRBD1. This CDR3 has 17 residues. The ends lost 5 bases at V and 0 bases at J; junction bases unmatched: 10. Germline lookup yields CDR1 MNHEY and CDR2 SMNVEV (reference sequence). The CDR3 bases are TGTGCCAGCAGTAGAGTGGGACAGATGTATAGCAATCAGCCCCAGCATTTT. This encodes CASSRVGQMYSNQPQHF.

The chain uses TRBV12-3 or TRBV12-4 and TRBJ1-1, with TRBD1 as a possible D gene (5 bases). This CDR3 contains 13 residues. The V end lost 6 bases, the J end lost 1 base, and 9 bases lay between the germline ends. The CDR3 is CASSTTENTEAFF. The CDR3 bases are TGTGCCAGCAGCACGACAGAGAACACTGAAGCTTTCTTT.

The chain uses TRBV6-9 and TRBJ1-5, with D uncertain. V was cut by 3 bases and J by 5 bases, with 11 bases left in between. The CDR3 runs 14 residues. Germline-derived CDR1 and CDR2 are MNHGY and SVAAGI. The CDR3 is CASSYAGSYQPQHF. CDR3 DNA: TGTGCCAGCAGTTACGCCGGGAGTTATCAGCCCCAGCATTTT.

The chain is built from TRBV6-1 and TRBJ1-6; a weak D match, TRBD1 (5 bases). The V and J ends lost 2 bases and 12 bases respectively, with 17 bases between them. From germline, CDR1 is MNHNS and CDR2 SASEGT. The CDR3 is 15 residues long. The CDR3 DNA reads TGTGCCAGCAGTGAACGTGGGGGGTTAATTGGACCCCTCCACTTT. Translation gives CASSERGGLIGPLHF.

This clone was counted ten times or more. The J gene is TRBJ1-5, the V gene TRBV3-1 (or the pseudogene TRBV3-2), with TRBD1 as a possible D gene (6 bases). Trimming left V 3 bases short and J 3 bases short, with 9 bases between. Germline lookup yields CDR1 LGHDT and CDR2 YNNKEL (reference sequence). The CDR3 is 14 residues long. CDR3 coding DNA: TGTGCCAGCAGCCACACAGGGAACAATCAGCCCCAGCATTTT. Its protein is CASSHTGNNQPQHF.

V usage is TRBV5-4 and J usage is TRBJ2-5; 8 nucleotides line up with TRBD1. This CDR3 comprises 17 residues. Germline CDR1 is SGHNT and CDR2 is YYREEE (reference sequence). Trimming cost V 4 bases and J 4 bases; bases outside gene matches: 15. CDR3 nucleotide sequence: TGTGCCAGCAGCCACATGCAGTCAGGGGGCGCGGGAGAGACCCAGTACTTC. It codes for CASSHMQSGGAGETQYF. Full variable domain (missing parts from reference TRBV5-4 and TRBJ2-5): ETGVTQSPTHLIKTRGQQVTLRCSSQSGHNTVSWYQQALGQGPQFIFQYYREEENGRGNFPPRFSGLQFPNYSSELNVNALELDDSALYLCASSHMQSGGAGETQYFGPGTRLLVL.

This clone was recorded a few times. The chain is built from TRBV5-1 and TRBJ2-7; TRBD1 is a possible D gene (7 bases). V was shortened by 2 bases and J by 5 bases, with 14 bases between the two germline ends. CDR3 size: 14 residues. Germline values: CDR1 SGHRS, CDR2 YFSETQ. The DNA for the CDR3 is TGCGCCAGCAGCTTCGACAGGGAGGAGCACGAGCAGTACTTC. This gives the protein CASSFDREEHEQYF.